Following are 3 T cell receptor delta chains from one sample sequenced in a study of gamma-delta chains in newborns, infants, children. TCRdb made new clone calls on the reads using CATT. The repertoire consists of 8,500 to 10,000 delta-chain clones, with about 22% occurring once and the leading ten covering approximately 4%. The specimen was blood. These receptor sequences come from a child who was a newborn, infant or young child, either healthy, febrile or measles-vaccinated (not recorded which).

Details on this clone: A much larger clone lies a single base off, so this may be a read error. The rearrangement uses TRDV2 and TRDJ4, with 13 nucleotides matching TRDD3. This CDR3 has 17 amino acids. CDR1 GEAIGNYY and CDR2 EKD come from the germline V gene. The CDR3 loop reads CACDTVLGDTEARPPIF. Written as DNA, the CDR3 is TGTGCCTGTGACACCGTACTGGGGGATACGGAGGCCAGACCCCCGATCTTT.

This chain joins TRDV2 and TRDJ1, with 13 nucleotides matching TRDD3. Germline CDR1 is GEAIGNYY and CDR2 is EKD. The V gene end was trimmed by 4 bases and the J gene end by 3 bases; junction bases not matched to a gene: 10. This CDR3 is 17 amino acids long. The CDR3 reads CACERLVLGDTSDKLIF. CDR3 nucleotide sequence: TGTGCCTGTGAGCGCCTTGTACTGGGGGATACGTCCGATAAACTCATCTTT.

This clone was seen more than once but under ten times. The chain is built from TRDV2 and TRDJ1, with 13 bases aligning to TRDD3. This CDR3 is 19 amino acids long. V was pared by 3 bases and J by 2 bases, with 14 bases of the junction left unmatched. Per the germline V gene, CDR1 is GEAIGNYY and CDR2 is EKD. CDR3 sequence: CACDPVLGDTRGQTDKLIF. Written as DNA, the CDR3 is TGTGCCTGTGACCCCGTACTGGGGGATACGAGGGGTCAAACCGATAAACTCATCTTT.